This TCR beta chain is from a study of blood T cell repertoires in COVID-19. The junction had 6 bases not matched to a gene; V was cut back by 0 bases and J by 4 bases. CDR3 length: 15 residues. Germline CDR1 reads SQVTM; CDR2 reads ANQGSEA. Libraries were prepared by immunoSEQ multiplex PCR; TCRdb keeps only in-frame clonotypes and omits some of them. Of about 56,000 clones listed, over 75% are singletons. The chain combines TRBV29-1 with TRBJ2-1; 7 nucleotides match TRBD1. The sequence was obtained from a man between 45 and 60 years old with active COVID-19. The specimen sequenced was peripheral blood. CDR3 nucleotide sequence: TGCAGCGTTGAAGATCTGACAGGGAGTTACAATGAGCAGTTCTTC. Residues: CSVEDLTGSYNEQFF.